Given below is one TCR beta chain in context. These data belong to a study of cytomegalovirus exposure and HLA in healthy donors. Background on the study: Samples from HLA-typed donors yielded about 80 million unique TCRs in an early data release.

The PCR ran on 60 Vbeta and 13 Jbeta primers. Produced via immunoSEQ multiplex PCR; TCRdb's table is partial and in-frame only. This table holds approximately 200,000 clones, around 79% found once. Germline assignment: CDR1 MNHEY and CDR2 SMNVEV (reference sequence). The junction had 14 bases not matched to a gene; V was cut back by 6 bases and J by 9 bases. The CDR3 extends over 16 amino acids. What was sequenced was PBMCs. This sequence originates from a woman younger than 35 in good health and CMV-seronegative. This chain joins TRBV27 and TRBJ2-1; 10 bases line up with TRBD1. The CDR3 spells CASRSTGTGAYFEQFF. The CDR3 nucleotides are TGTGCCAGCAGATCTACCGGGACAGGGGCCTATTTTGAGCAGTTCTTC.